The 28 T cell receptor beta chains below all came from one sample that was sequenced in a study of shared clonotypes between healthy human individuals. The repertoire was sequenced with immunoSEQ multiplex PCR; TCRdb's copy has only in-frame clones and lacks some. The repertoire holds approximately 530,000 clones, with about 96% as singletons. Input material: naive CD4+ T cells sorted from blood. Subset meaning: CD45RA+ positively selected. These receptors were collected from a woman aged 25 to 39 in good health.

This clone was seen just once. The V and J genes are TRBV11-2 and TRBJ2-1; D is uncertain. The CDR3 runs to 14 residues. Between the trimmed V and J ends, which lost 1 base and 6 bases, there was a span of 10 bases. Germline lookup yields CDR1 SGHAT and CDR2 FQNNGV. The CDR3 loop is CASSLVSTSNEQFF. For the CDR3, the DNA is TGTGCCAGCAGCTTAGTTAGCACCAGCAATGAGCAGTTCTTC.

The genes are TRBV5-1 and TRBJ2-7, with TRBD1 identical over 9 bases. Germline-derived CDR1 and CDR2 are SGHRS and YFSETQ. J was trimmed by 2 bases and V by 0 bases; bases with no gene match: 6. This CDR3 has 16 residues. CDR3 residues: CASSLGAGTGTYEQYF. CDR3 coding DNA: TGCGCCAGCAGCTTGGGAGCCGGGACAGGGACCTACGAGCAGTACTTC.

This sequence joins TRBV11-2 and TRBJ2-5; tentatively, D is TRBD2 (5 bases). The CDR3 extends over 17 amino acids. Trimming took 2 bases from V and 2 from J, leaving 18 bases between them. The germline gives CDR1 SGHAT, CDR2 FQNNGV. CDR3 protein: CASSLYEGLRPQETQYF. CDR3 nucleotide sequence: TGTGCCAGCAGCTTATATGAGGGTCTGCGCCCTCAAGAGACCCAGTACTTC.

The V call is TRBV6-1, the J call TRBJ2-5; 14 bases fit TRBD2. CDR1 and CDR2 (germline): MNHNS, SASEGT. V shed 4 bases, J shed 5 bases, and the junction held 12 bases outside the gene matches. This CDR3 has 18 amino acids. CDR3 DNA sequence: TGTGCCAGCAGTGGAAAGACGGGACTAGCGGGAGCCACGGAGACCCAGTACTTC. Translating gives CASSGKTGLAGATETQYF.

This chain uses TRBV19 with TRBJ1-5; D is unresolved. CDR3 length equals 14 residues. The V and J ends lost 9 bases and 2 bases respectively, with 14 bases between them. The V gene's germline CDR1 is LNHDA and CDR2 SQIVND (reference sequence). The CDR3: CASTYTAGNQPQHF. The CDR3 DNA follows: TGTGCCAGCACATACACGGCCGGCAATCAGCCCCAGCATTTT.

DNA for the CDR3: TGCGCCAGCAGCCCGGGACACTATGGCTACACCTTC. This translates into CASSPGHYGYTF. V and J are TRBV5-1 and TRBJ1-2; tentative D call: TRBD1 (5 bases). Germline V CDR1 and CDR2: SGHRS, YFSETQ. CDR3 length: 12 residues. The V gene lost 4 bases and the J gene lost 3 bases, with 7 bases spanning the gap.

This chain uses TRBV2 with TRBJ1-1; D remains unclear. This CDR3 has 11 amino acids. The V gene lost 6 bases and the J gene lost 8 bases, with 10 bases spanning the gap. Germline lookup yields CDR1 SNHLY and CDR2 FYNNEI. Written as DNA, the CDR3 is TGTGCCAGCAGAGATCTGACAGAAGCTTTCTTT. Translating it yields CASRDLTEAFF.

In its sample, this clone was seen once. The V call is TRBV6-1, the J call TRBJ2-7; either TRBD1 or TRBD2 may fit D (5 bases each). Trimming cost V 3 bases and J 2 bases, with 8 bases left between them. Germline assignment: CDR1 MNHNS and CDR2 SASEGT. The length of the CDR3 is 13 residues. As DNA, the CDR3 is TGTGCCAGCAGTGAGGGACCAGCCTACGAGCAGTACTTC. Encoded protein: CASSEGPAYEQYF.

V gene TRBV27 combines with J gene TRBJ2-3, with 13 bases fitting TRBD2. The junction had 22 bases not matched to a gene; V was cut back by 6 bases and J by 4 bases. The CDR3 has 21 residues. CDR1 is MNHEY and CDR2 is SMNVEV in the germline V gene (reference sequence). The chain's CDR3 is CASSLKARPGLAGRWADTQYF. The CDR3 bases are TGTGCCAGCAGCCTGAAAGCCCGGCCGGGACTAGCGGGGCGTTGGGCAGATACGCAGTATTTT.

This chain joins TRBV7-9 and TRBJ1-4; D remains unclear. Germline loops: CDR1 SEHNR, CDR2 FQNEAQ (reference sequence). V lost 4 bases to trimming and J lost 5 bases, with 14 bases between them. This CDR3 spans 15 amino acids. The chain's CDR3 is CASSSWTVENEKLFF. Written as DNA, the CDR3 is TGTGCCAGCAGCTCATGGACCGTGGAGAATGAAAAACTGTTTTTT.

The chain links TRBV9 to TRBJ2-5; 7 bases are shared with TRBD2. V lost 5 bases, J lost 0 bases, and 1 base stayed unmatched. Germline V gene data show CDR1 as SGDLS and CDR2 as YYNGEE. The CDR3 consists of 13 residues. The CDR3 loop reads CASSSGYQETQYF. The DNA of the CDR3 is TGTGCCAGCAGTAGCGGGTACCAAGAGACCCAGTACTTC.

The chain uses TRBV9 and TRBJ1-2, with D maybe TRBD1 (5 bases). Germline V gene lookup returns CDR1 SGDLS and CDR2 YYNGEE. V was pared by 0 bases and J by 8 bases, with 8 bases between. CDR3 length: 12 residues. The CDR3 sequence is CASSVEGRGYTF. CDR3 in DNA: TGTGCCAGCAGCGTAGAGGGGAGGGGCTACACCTTC.

The chain recombines TRBV27 with TRBJ1-1, with 8 bases aligning to TRBD1. The CDR3 totals 13 residues. Germline V gene lookup returns CDR1 MNHEY and CDR2 SMNVEV (reference sequence). V shed 7 bases and J 8 bases; nucleotides not matched to a gene: 9. The chain's CDR3 is CASKTQGAWEAFF. CDR3 sequence (DNA): TGTGCCAGCAAGACCCAGGGGGCTTGGGAAGCTTTCTTT.

This clone was observed a single time. The genes are TRBV19 and TRBJ1-2, with no clear D. V shed 6 bases and J shed 2 bases, with 22 bases lying between them. The CDR3 totals 17 residues. The germline V gene has CDR1 LNHDA and CDR2 SQIVND (reference sequence). The CDR3 nucleotides are TGTGCCAGTAGCTCCCGTTTAGGAGAGGGAGGCAACTATGGCTACACCTTC. Translation gives CASSSRLGEGGNYGYTF.

This rearrangement joins TRBV4-1 to TRBJ2-1; D not certain. This CDR3 spans 14 amino acids. The germline gives CDR1 MGHRA, CDR2 YSYEKL. V lost 3 bases, J lost 1 base, and 7 bases lay in between. The CDR3 loop is CASSHWASYNEQFF. CDR3 in DNA: TGCGCCAGCAGCCACTGGGCTTCCTACAATGAGCAGTTCTTC.

This clone has just one count. The chain recombines TRBV5-6 with TRBJ2-1, with TRBD2 as a possible D gene (5 bases). CDR1 is SGHDT and CDR2 is YYEEEE in the germline V gene. The V end was cut by 5 bases, the J end by 0 bases, with 12 bases between. This CDR3 contains 15 residues. CDR3 sequence (DNA): TGTGCCAGCAGTTTAGACCGGGGCTCCTACAATGAGCAGTTCTTC. Amino acids: CASSLDRGSYNEQFF. Combining the CDR3 with reference TRBV5-6 and TRBJ2-1 gives the whole variable domain DAGVTQSPTHLIKTRGQQVTLRCSPKSGHDTVSWYQQALGQGPQFIFQYYEEEERQRGNFPDRFSGHQFPNYSSELNVNALLLGDSALYLCASSLDRGSYNEQFFGPGTRLTVL.

This chain joins TRBV2 and TRBJ2-7; D might be TRBD1 (6 bases). The length of the CDR3 is 15 residues. Between the trimmed V and J ends, which lost 2 bases and 3 bases, there was a span of 14 bases. Germline CDR1 reads SNHLY; CDR2 reads FYNNEI. CDR3 amino acids: CASSELGSGVYEQYF. The CDR3 bases are TGTGCCAGCAGTGAACTTGGTTCAGGGGTCTACGAGCAGTACTTC.

The J gene is TRBJ2-7, the V gene TRBV28; D assignment may be TRBD1 or TRBD2 (6 bases each). This CDR3 is 17 amino acids long. Germline V lookup: CDR1 MDHEN, CDR2 SYDVKM. The V gene lost 5 bases and the J gene lost 0 bases, with 20 bases spanning the gap. The CDR3 reads CASSGGGRTVLSYEQYF. The CDR3 nucleotides read TGTGCCAGCAGTGGAGGGGGAAGGACAGTTCTCTCCTACGAGCAGTACTTC.

This chain joins TRBV9 and TRBJ2-2; no clear D gene. V was pared by 0 bases and J by 2 bases, with 8 bases between. This CDR3 has 15 residues. CDR1 and CDR2 (germline): SGDLS, YYNGEE. The CDR3 DNA follows: TGTGCCAGCAGCGTAGATCGGGCAAACACCGGGGAGCTGTTTTTT. Encoded protein: CASSVDRANTGELFF.

About this clone itself: The sample holds other DNA sequences that translate to the same CDR3. The chain is built from TRBV5-1 and TRBJ2-3; the match to TRBD2 covers 8 bases. CDR1 and CDR2 (germline): SGHRS, YFSETQ. V trimming: 0 bases; J trimming: 3 bases; junction bases outside the gene matches: 6. This CDR3 has 16 amino acids. The CDR3 bases are TGCGCCAGCAGCTTGGCCTCGTTAGCGGGAACAGATACGCAGTATTTT. Translation gives CASSLASLAGTDTQYF.

The V and J genes are TRBV9 and TRBJ2-3; D not certain. V was clipped by 4 bases and J by 7 bases, with 13 bases between them. Germline V gene data show CDR1 as SGDLS and CDR2 as YYNGEE. The length of the CDR3 is 13 residues. The CDR3, as DNA: TGTGCCAGCAGCCTCCGAACCGACTATACGCAGTATTTT. Translation gives CASSLRTDYTQYF.

The rearrangement links TRBV10-2 to TRBJ2-5; a weak D match, TRBD2 (7 bases). Germline V gives CDR1 WSHSY, CDR2 SAAADI. This CDR3 is 14 amino acids long. Between the trimmed V and J ends, which lost 8 bases and 0 bases, there was a span of 13 bases. Written as DNA, the CDR3 is TGCGCCAGCGAGGGGGGGGCCAACCAAGAGACCCAGTACTTC. Translation: CASEGGANQETQYF.

This chain links TRBV29-1 with TRBJ1-5; 7 nucleotides line up with TRBD1. Unmatched junction bases numbered 5, after V lost 7 bases and J lost 2 bases. The germline gives CDR1 SQVTM, CDR2 ANQGSEA. CDR3 length equals 13 residues. DNA for the CDR3: TGCAGCGCCGCCGACAGGGGCAATCAGCCCCAGCATTTT. Amino acids: CSAADRGNQPQHF.

A few counts support this clone. This chain joins TRBV7-2 and TRBJ1-5; D not resolved. The V and J ends lost 0 bases and 7 bases respectively, with 7 bases between them. CDR1 and CDR2 from the germline V gene are SGHTA and FQGNSA. The CDR3 has 13 amino acids. DNA of the CDR3: TGTGCCAGCAGCTTAGCAGGAACCCAGCCCCAGCATTTT. Protein product: CASSLAGTQPQHF.

J is TRBJ2-7 and V is TRBV2; TRBD1 or TRBD2 may be the D gene (5 bases each). Trimming stripped 9 bases from V and 1 base from J, with 13 bases between. Germline V gene sequence: CDR1 SNHLY, CDR2 FYNNEI. The CDR3 consists of 13 residues. Written as DNA, the CDR3 is TGTGCCAGTCACCGGGACCAATCCTACGAGCAGTACTTC. Its translation is CASHRDQSYEQYF.

The chain has TRBV2 and TRBJ2-5, with 9 bases fitting TRBD1. Per germline, CDR1 SNHLY and CDR2 FYNNEI. Trimming cost V 10 bases and J 1 base; bases outside gene matches: 10. The CDR3 is 15 residues long. CDR3 protein: CATNRWTGAQETQYF. Here the CDR3 DNA reads TGTGCCACCAACCGGTGGACAGGGGCCCAAGAGACCCAGTACTTC.

The rearrangement joins TRBV10-3 to TRBJ2-1, with 11 bases fitting TRBD2. Germline assignment: CDR1 ENHRY and CDR2 SYGVKD. J gave up 5 bases and V 2 bases, and 5 bases lay outside the gene matches. The length of the CDR3 is 16 residues. The CDR3 region is CAISETGTSGHNEQFF. The CDR3 region has the DNA TGTGCCATCAGTGAGACGGGGACTAGCGGACACAATGAGCAGTTCTTC.

This clone was recorded once. The chain is built from TRBV19 and TRBJ1-2; D gene unclear. This CDR3 is 14 amino acids long. Germline CDR1 reads LNHDA; CDR2 reads SQIVND (reference sequence). V was pared by 3 bases and J by 2 bases, with 10 bases between. CDR3 nucleotide sequence: TGTGCCAGTAGTATCGTGCCAGACAACTATGGCTACACCTTC. It translates to CASSIVPDNYGYTF.